This T cell receptor beta chain emerged from a study of blood T cell repertoires in COVID-19. Study details: Sites in the United States, Italy and Spain provided acute and convalescent COVID-19 samples. Sources were T cells, B-cell-depleted T cells, or PBMCs; the material itself was cDNA or gDNA.

In the authors' methods: Amplified reference gene primers provided the basis for estimating nucleated cell counts. Method: immunoSEQ multiplex PCR; TCRdb's copy keeps in-frame clones and lacks some. Clone size and V and J calls were adopted from that table, with D and trimming inferred from the DNA. This sample carries about 290,000 clones, around 88% of them seen once, and the ten largest clones take roughly 4.8%. Input material: peripheral blood. The sequence derives from a man aged 40-50 years with acute or convalescent COVID-19.

CDR3 DNA sequence: TGTGCCAGCAGCTACGGGGGACAGAGAAATCAGCCCCAGCATTTT. Its translation is CASSYGGQRNQPQHF. The V gene is TRBV5-4, the J gene TRBJ1-5; 7 nucleotides line up with TRBD1. This CDR3 is 15 amino acids long. V lost 3 bases and J lost 4; bases outside the gene matches: 7. Germline CDR1 reads SGHNT; CDR2 reads YYREEE (reference sequence).